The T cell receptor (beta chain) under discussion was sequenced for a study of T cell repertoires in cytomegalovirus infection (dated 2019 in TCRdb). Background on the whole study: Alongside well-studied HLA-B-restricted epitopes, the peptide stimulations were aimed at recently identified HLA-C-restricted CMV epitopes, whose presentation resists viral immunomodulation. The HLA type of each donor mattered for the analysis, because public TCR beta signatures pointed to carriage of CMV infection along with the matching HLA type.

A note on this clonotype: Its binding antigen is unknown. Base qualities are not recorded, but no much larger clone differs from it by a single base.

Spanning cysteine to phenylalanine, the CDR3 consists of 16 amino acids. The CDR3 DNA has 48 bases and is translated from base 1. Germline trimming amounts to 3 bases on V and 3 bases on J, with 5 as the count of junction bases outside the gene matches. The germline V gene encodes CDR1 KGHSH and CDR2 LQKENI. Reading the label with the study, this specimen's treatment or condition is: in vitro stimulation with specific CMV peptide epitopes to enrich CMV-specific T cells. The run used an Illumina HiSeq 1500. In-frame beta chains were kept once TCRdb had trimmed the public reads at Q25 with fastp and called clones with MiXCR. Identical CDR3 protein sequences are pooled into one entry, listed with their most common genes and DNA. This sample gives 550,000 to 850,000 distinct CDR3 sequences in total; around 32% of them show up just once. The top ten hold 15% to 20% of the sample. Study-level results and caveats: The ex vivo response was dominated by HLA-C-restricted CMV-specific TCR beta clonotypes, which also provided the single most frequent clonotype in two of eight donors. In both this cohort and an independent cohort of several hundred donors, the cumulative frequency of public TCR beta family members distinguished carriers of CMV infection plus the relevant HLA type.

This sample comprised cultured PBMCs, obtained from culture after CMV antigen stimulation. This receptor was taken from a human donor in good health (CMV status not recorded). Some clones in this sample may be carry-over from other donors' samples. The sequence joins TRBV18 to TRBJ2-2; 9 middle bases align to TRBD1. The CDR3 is CASSPPGQGDTGELFF. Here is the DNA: TGTGCCAGCTCACCTCCGGGACAGGGCGACACCGGGGAGCTGTTTTTT.